This T cell receptor (beta chain) stems from a study of yellow fever vaccine responses in identical twins. Findings of the study overall: Reportedly, twins showed a vaccine T cell response that looked partly convergent and partly personalized.

CDR1 LGHNA and CDR2 YSLEER come from the germline V gene. The V and J ends lost 0 bases and 5 bases respectively, with 13 bases between them. The CDR3 has 15 amino acids. TCRdb re-called the RT-PCR reads through MiXCR, storing one row per CDR3 protein. The sample yields around 2,000 distinct CDR3 sequences, roughly 80% seen once. With respect to this clonotype: Its antigen is unknown.

The origin of this receptor is a woman under 30 who received the yellow fever vaccine. Sequencing was performed on T cells from blood (PBMCs), unsorted or a sorted subset (not recorded which), taken before or after yellow fever vaccination (not recorded which). J is TRBJ1-1 and V is TRBV4-3; D is uncertain. The CDR3 DNA reads as TGCGCCAGCAGCCAAGAATTGGGGAGCCGGACTGAAGCTTTCTTT. Amino acid sequence: CASSQELGSRTEAFF.